Detailed here is one TCR beta chain. What it recognizes is unknown. This sample is part of a study of regulatory T cells in long-lasting Graves disease. Study overall: By definition, persistent Graves' disease involved antithyroid drugs for over 5 years alongside positive TSH receptor antibodies.

The authors built TCR beta libraries using iRepertoire HTBI primers and Arm-PCR of CDR3 regions. TCRdb passed the multiplex PCR reads through MiXCR, listing each CDR3 protein once. This table has fewer than 450,000 distinct CDR3 sequences, 23% appearing once. Trimming took off 9 bases at V and 5 bases at J, with 14 bases between the two ends. Germline values: CDR1 MNHNS, CDR2 SASEGT. The CDR3 spans 13 residues. The time point is: persistent/refractory GD, antithyroid drugs over 5 years with positive TRAb. RNA from PBMCs was the source of the TCR library. The study's findings and limits: Authors noted too few samples as a limitation.

This specimen was peripheral blood mononuclear cells (PBMCs), taken when the disease was refractory, from a patient treated with antithyroid drugs. This clonotype originated in a female donor with Graves disease. The rearrangement uses TRBV6-1 and TRBJ2-1; weak D call: TRBD2 (5 bases). The CDR3 reads CARWRLPNNEQFF. The CDR3 region has the DNA TGTGCCAGATGGAGACTACCGAACAATGAGCAGTTCTTC.